The 27 T cell receptor beta chains reported below all come from one sample, sequenced in a study of blood T cell repertoires in COVID-19. The repertoire was sequenced with immunoSEQ multiplex PCR; TCRdb's copy has only in-frame clones and lacks some. The sample lists about 530,000 clones, about 89% occurring once. The specimen was peripheral blood. The receptors here all came from a woman between 50 and 59 years old with COVID-19, enrolled during active disease.

The table lists this clone with a few counts. The genes are TRBV10-3 and TRBJ2-7; no definite D call. Per germline, CDR1 ENHRY and CDR2 SYGVKD. This CDR3 is built from 14 residues. V lost 3 bases to trimming and J lost 0 bases, with 9 bases between them. The CDR3 spells CAISETVTSYEQYF. The DNA for the CDR3 is TGTGCCATCAGTGAAACAGTAACCTCCTACGAGCAGTACTTC.

The chain employs TRBV6-1 and TRBJ2-7, with 7 bases lining up with TRBD1. CDR3 length: 15 residues. Per the germline V gene, CDR1 is MNHNS and CDR2 is SASEGT. The V segment lost 2 bases and the J segment 3 bases; nucleotides outside the gene matches: 7. CDR3 nucleotide sequence: TGTGCCAGCAGTGAATATACGACAGGGATCTACGAGCAGTACTTC. This translates into CASSEYTTGIYEQYF.

The J gene is TRBJ1-2, the V gene TRBV7-9; 11 nucleotides line up with TRBD1. Germline V gene sequence: CDR1 SEHNR, CDR2 FQNEAQ (reference sequence). The CDR3 extends over 14 amino acids. Unmatched junction bases numbered 4, after V lost 4 bases and J lost 6 bases. The CDR3 sequence is CASSWTGGEDGYTF. The CDR3 coding sequence is TGTGCCAGCAGCTGGACAGGGGGCGAGGATGGCTACACCTTC.

The rearrangement joins TRBV7-8 to TRBJ2-1; 10 bases fit TRBD2. The germline gives CDR1 SGHVS, CDR2 FQNEAQ. V lost 1 base, J lost 0 bases, and 6 bases stayed unmatched. The CDR3 is 18 amino acids. The CDR3 DNA is TGTGCCAGCAGCTTAGTATCTAGCGGGGGCCACTCCTACAATGAGCAGTTCTTC. Translating it yields CASSLVSSGGHSYNEQFF.

The chain is built from TRBV30 and TRBJ2-7; 7 nucleotides line up with TRBD2. Germline lookup yields CDR1 GTSNPN and CDR2 SVGIG (reference sequence). This CDR3 is built from 14 residues. V shed 2 bases, J shed 6 bases, and the junction held 10 bases outside the gene matches. The DNA of the CDR3 is TGTGCCTGGAGTTTAGTTAGCGGGTCGAGCGAGCAGTACTTC. It translates to CAWSLVSGSSEQYF.

V usage is TRBV7-9 and J usage is TRBJ2-7, with a possible D match to TRBD1 (5 bases). The CDR3 loop spans 13 amino acids. The ends were cut back, 1 base at V and 3 bases at J, with 7 bases in the middle. CDR1 is SEHNR and CDR2 is FQNEAQ in the germline V gene (reference sequence). The CDR3 here is CASSLDQGYEQYF. The CDR3 DNA is TGTGCCAGCAGCTTAGACCAGGGCTACGAGCAGTACTTC. Full variable domain (remainder filled in from reference TRBV7-9 and TRBJ2-7): DTGVSQNPRHKITKRGQNVTFRCDPISEHNRLYWYRQTLGQGPEFLTYFQNEAQLEKSRLLSDRFSAERPKGSFSTLEIQRTEQGDSAMYLCASSLDQGYEQYFGPGTRLTVT.

The sample holds one count of this clone. The gene calls are TRBV5-4 and TRBJ2-3, with TRBD2 matching over 14 bases. V lost 5 bases, J lost 6 bases, and 8 bases stayed unmatched. CDR1 is SGHNT, CDR2 YYREEE, per germline (reference sequence). The CDR3 has 16 residues. The CDR3 nucleotides are TGTGCCAGCAGGCAGACTAGCGGGGGGGCCGGGGATACGCAGTATTTT. Amino acids: CASRQTSGGAGDTQYF.

The chain combines TRBV18 with TRBJ1-6; the D gene is possibly TRBD1 (5 bases). Germline assignment: CDR1 KGHSH and CDR2 LQKENI. CDR3 length: 13 amino acids. V was trimmed by 6 bases and J by 7 bases, leaving 10 bases between them. CDR3 sequence: CASSGTENSPLHF. Written as DNA, the CDR3 is TGTGCCAGCTCCGGGACTGAGAATTCACCCCTCCACTTT.

The chain couples TRBV2 to TRBJ1-2; 8 bases are shared with TRBD1. The CDR3 is made up of 15 amino acids. Germline V lookup: CDR1 SNHLY, CDR2 FYNNEI. Losses at the gene ends were 7 bases for V and 4 bases for J; bases not matched to a gene: 11. The CDR3 reads CASTAGTGSLYGYTF. As DNA, the CDR3 is TGTGCCAGCACTGCCGGGACAGGTTCCCTCTATGGCTACACCTTC.

V and J are TRBV5-4 and TRBJ2-7; 10 bases agree with TRBD2. Trimming at V came to 5 bases and at J to 3 bases, leaving 5 bases not matched to a gene. The CDR3 is made up of 14 amino acids. CDR1 SGHNT and CDR2 YYREEE come from the germline V gene (reference sequence). CDR3 region: CASSSSGGDYEQYF. The CDR3 nucleotides read TGTGCCAGCAGTTCTAGCGGGGGAGACTACGAGCAGTACTTC.

The chain uses TRBV19 and TRBJ1-2; D gene uncertain. Germline V gene lookup returns CDR1 LNHDA and CDR2 SQIVND (reference sequence). The CDR3 is made up of 13 amino acids. V was clipped by 6 bases and J by 0 bases, with 8 bases between them. The CDR3 coding sequence is TGTGCCAGTAGGACGGACTCTAACTATGGCTACACCTTC. This gives the protein CASRTDSNYGYTF.

This sequence joins TRBV7-9 and TRBJ2-4; 8 bases align to TRBD2. The length of the CDR3 is 15 residues. The V gene end was trimmed by 1 base and the J gene end by 6 bases; junction bases not matched to a gene: 5. In germline, CDR1 is SEHNR, CDR2 FQNEAQ (reference sequence). The CDR3 DNA sequence: TGTGCCAGCAGCTTAGAAAGGCTAGCGGGAAACATTCAGTACTTC. This encodes CASSLERLAGNIQYF.

The chain employs TRBV3-1 (or the pseudogene TRBV3-2) and TRBJ1-1; TRBD1 is a possible D gene (6 bases). The germline CDR1 and CDR2 sequences are LGHDT and YNNKEL (reference sequence). Trimming removed 0 bases at V and 10 bases at J, with 18 bases between. The CDR3 extends over 15 amino acids. CDR3 DNA: TGTGCCAGCAGCCAAGATCAGTTAGGATCCAGGGGAGCTTTCTTT. Its translation is CASSQDQLGSRGAFF.

The V and J genes are TRBV5-1 and TRBJ2-7, with a possible D match to TRBD2 (6 bases). There are 15 residues in the CDR3. The ends were cut back, 0 bases at V and 0 bases at J, with 10 bases in the middle. Germline CDR1 reads SGHRS; CDR2 reads YFSETQ. For the CDR3, the DNA is TGCGCCAGCAGCTTGGGGGGGGAACCCTCCTACGAGCAGTACTTC. This codes for CASSLGGEPSYEQYF.

The table lists this clone with a count of one. The chain uses TRBV7-8 and TRBJ2-2; 9 nucleotides line up with TRBD2. CDR1 is SGHVS, CDR2 FQNEAQ, per germline. V dropped 8 bases and J dropped 0; count of bases not matched to a gene: 1. The CDR3 covers 14 residues. CDR3 sequence: CASASGANTGELFF. DNA for the CDR3: TGTGCCAGCGCTAGCGGGGCGAACACCGGGGAGCTGTTTTTT.

V usage is TRBV7-2 and J usage is TRBJ1-3; no definite D call. CDR1 SGHTA and CDR2 FQGNSA come from the germline V gene. V gave up 3 bases and J gave up 0 bases, with 6 bases separating them. The CDR3 is 14 amino acids. In DNA form, the CDR3 reads TGTGCCAGCAGCTTGTACTTCTCTGGAAACACCATATATTTT. This gives the protein CASSLYFSGNTIYF.

With respect to this clone: This specimen includes other DNA sequences encoding the same CDR3. The chain couples TRBV5-6 to TRBJ1-3; D call uncertain. The germline CDR1 and CDR2 sequences are SGHDT and YYEEEE. The germline V and J ends were trimmed by 0 bases and 1 base, with 5 bases remaining between them. This CDR3 contains 14 residues. The chain's CDR3 is CASSLGGSGNTIYF. The CDR3 nucleotides are TGTGCCAGCAGCTTGGGCGGTTCTGGAAACACCATATATTTT.

This chain uses TRBV6-5 with TRBJ1-1; a weak D match, TRBD1 (6 bases). The ends were cut back, 10 bases at V and 1 base at J, with 13 bases in the middle. Germline V gene data show CDR1 as MNHEY and CDR2 as SVGAGI. CDR3 length: 13 residues. CDR3 sequence reads: CATSGQTNTEAFF. DNA for the CDR3: TGTGCCACCTCCGGACAGACGAACACTGAAGCTTTCTTT.

CDR3 amino acids: CASSFEQVTRNTEAFF. CDR3 nucleotide sequence: TGCGCCAGCAGCTTCGAACAGGTAACGAGGAACACTGAAGCTTTCTTT. The J gene is TRBJ1-1, the V gene TRBV5-1, with TRBD1 as a possible D gene (5 bases). V shed 2 bases and J shed 1 base, with 15 bases lying between them. The CDR3 sequence is 16 residues long. The germline V gene has CDR1 SGHRS and CDR2 YFSETQ.

The chain uses TRBV5-1 and TRBJ2-3; 9 bases are shared with TRBD2. Trimming took 2 bases from V and 5 from J; bases not matched to a gene: 6. Germline V gives CDR1 SGHRS, CDR2 YFSETQ. CDR3 size: 15 residues. CDR3 sequence: CASSFMGLALDTQYF. In DNA form, the CDR3 reads TGCGCCAGCAGCTTCATGGGACTAGCATTAGATACGCAGTATTTT. The full variable domain, with the rest looked up from reference TRBV5-1 and TRBJ2-3, is KAGVTQTPRYLIKTRGQQVTLSCSPISGHRSVSWYQQTPGQGLQFLFEYFSETQRNKGNFPGRFSGRQFSNSRSEMNVSTLELGDSALYLCASSFMGLALDTQYFGPGTRLTVL.

J is TRBJ1-1 and V is TRBV9, with D perhaps matching TRBD1 (6 bases). This CDR3 contains 18 residues. V lost 4 bases and J 1 base, leaving 23 bases between the germline ends. The V gene's germline CDR1 is SGDLS and CDR2 YYNGEE. The CDR3 region is CASSPLSGTLRGNTEAFF. DNA for the CDR3: TGTGCCAGCAGCCCACTCTCCGGGACACTTAGGGGGAACACTGAAGCTTTCTTT.

This clone was observed a single time. The chain has TRBV5-4 and TRBJ2-7; the D is unclear. With 4 bases removed from V and 9 bases from J, the gap between germline ends came to 11 bases. The CDR3 runs 11 residues. Germline loops: CDR1 SGHNT, CDR2 YYREEE (reference sequence). The CDR3 nucleotides are TGTGCCAGCAGCGTGGCCGGGTCGCAGTACTTC. This encodes CASSVAGSQYF.

V and J are TRBV6-1 and TRBJ1-1, with 11 bases fitting TRBD1. This CDR3 is 18 amino acids long. Germline values: CDR1 MNHNS, CDR2 SASEGT. The V gene end was trimmed by 2 bases and the J gene end by 1 base; junction bases not matched to a gene: 9. The CDR3 reads CASSERTGGFRTNTEAFF. The DNA of the CDR3 is TGTGCCAGCAGTGAAAGGACAGGGGGCTTTCGAACGAACACTGAAGCTTTCTTT.

The rearrangement links TRBV6-5 to TRBJ1-1; a possible D gene is TRBD1 (6 bases). Germline CDR1 is MNHEY and CDR2 is SVGAGI. Deletions cut 4 bases from V and 0 bases from J, with 9 bases between. The CDR3 consists of 14 residues. CDR3 DNA: TGTGCCAGCAGTTCGACAGGATTGAACACTGAAGCTTTCTTT. Protein product: CASSSTGLNTEAFF.

The chain joins TRBV7-6 to TRBJ2-7; D possibly corresponds to TRBD2 (6 bases). CDR3 length: 15 amino acids. CDR1 and CDR2 from the germline V gene are SGHVS and FNYEAQ. Deletions cut 4 bases from V and 0 bases from J, with 13 bases between. DNA for the CDR3: TGTGCCAGCAGCTCACCCGGGCGGGACTCCTACGAGCAGTACTTC. Translating it yields CASSSPGRDSYEQYF.

This sequence joins TRBV2 and TRBJ1-2; D is possibly TRBD1 (6 bases). Germline-derived CDR1 and CDR2 are SNHLY and FYNNEI. The V end was cut by 4 bases, the J end by 6 bases, with 12 bases between. The CDR3 extends over 13 amino acids. DNA of the CDR3: TGTGCCAGCAGTGCCCTCAGGGGCGATGGCTACACCTTC. It codes for CASSALRGDGYTF.

The chain uses TRBV27 and TRBJ1-1; TRBD1 matches at 8 bases. This CDR3 region has 12 residues. The V gene end was trimmed by 8 bases and the J gene end by 5 bases; junction bases not matched to a gene: 4. Germline V lookup: CDR1 MNHEY, CDR2 SMNVEV (reference sequence). The CDR3 reads CASRTGRTEAFF. Here the CDR3 DNA reads TGTGCCAGCCGGACAGGGCGTACTGAAGCTTTCTTT.